This T cell receptor beta chain was sequenced in a study of blood T cell repertoires in COVID-19. Authors' data handling: How many nucleated cells were present was estimated from reference gene primer amplification. Assay used: immunoSEQ multiplex PCR; TCRdb lists only in-frame clones, some missing. V and J calls and clone size come straight from that table; D and trimming were deduced from the DNA. The sample has 100,000 to 120,000 clones; roughly four fifths are singletons. This CDR3 has 15 residues. This clonotype was sampled from a woman aged 60-75 years with acute or convalescent COVID-19. Sequenced material: peripheral blood. The chain joins TRBV21-1 to TRBJ2-3; the table assigns TRBD2, which was not confirmed against the DNA. TRBV21-1 is deemed a pseudogene. The CDR3 is CASSKEEPFTDTQYF. The CDR3 DNA reads as TGTGCCAGCAGCAAAGAAGAGCCCTTCACAGATACGCAGTATTTT.